The 26 T cell receptor beta chains below all came from one sample that was sequenced in a study of circulating tumor DNA in untreated peripheral T-cell lymphoma (TCRdb year 2021). Receptors were amplified or captured by the immunoSEQ multiplex PCR assay. The source is immuneACCESS, and TCRdb retained only in-frame sequences with V and J called. Part of the clones is not carried over; for the studies checked, unresolved V genes explain less than half of this, and the remainder is unexplained. The sample table holds about 1,800 clones, of which about 87% were seen once. The ten largest clones take up almost 75% of the sample. Input material: tumor tissue. The source of these receptors is a human donor with peripheral T-cell lymphoma.

This sequence joins TRBV6-8 and TRBJ1-3; D gene unclear. V was clipped by 8 bases and J by 2 bases, with 7 bases between them. Germline V lookup: CDR1 MNHGY, CDR2 SAAAGT. This CDR3 region has 12 residues. CDR3 sequence: CASGTTGNTIYF. CDR3 DNA: TGTGCCAGCGGTACAACTGGAAACACCATATATTTT.

This rearrangement joins TRBV6-7 to TRBJ1-1, with D uncertain. TRBV6-7 is given ORF status, its function remaining uncertain. CDR3 length: 13 amino acids. Deletions cut 6 bases from V and 7 bases from J, with 15 bases between. The CDR3 DNA sequence: TGTGCCAGCAGGCCATACGGTGGCATTGAAGCTTTCTTT. Amino acid sequence: CASRPYGGIEAFF.

This chain joins TRBV19 and TRBJ2-5, with 13 bases that match TRBD2. V was clipped by 5 bases and J by 5 bases; unmatched bases: 11. CDR3 length: 17 amino acids. Germline values: CDR1 LNHDA, CDR2 SQIVND (reference sequence). CDR3 protein: CASSPGPGLAGRETQYF. The CDR3 DNA reads TGTGCCAGTAGTCCGGGCCCGGGACTAGCGGGGCGGGAGACCCAGTACTTC.

The chain uses TRBV11-3 and TRBJ2-5; D gene ambiguous. CDR1 and CDR2 from the germline V gene are SGHNT and YENEEA. This CDR3 region has 16 residues. Trimming pared 3 bases from V and 2 bases from J, leaving 16 bases between. The CDR3 reads CASSFPGSSLQETQYF. CDR3 coding DNA: TGTGCCAGCAGCTTCCCAGGCAGTTCGTTACAAGAGACCCAGTACTTC.

The chain carries TRBV16 and TRBJ2-7; tentative D call: TRBD2 (5 bases). In germline, CDR1 is KGHSY, CDR2 FQNENV. Deletions cut 6 bases from V and 5 bases from J, with 17 bases between. The length of the CDR3 is 14 residues. As DNA, the CDR3 is TGTGCCAGCAGTGTCGGCAGGACTTCCCACGAGCAGTACTTC. Encoded protein: CASSVGRTSHEQYF. The full variable domain, with the rest looked up from reference TRBV16 and TRBJ2-7, is GEEVAQTPKHLVRGEGQKAKLYCAPIKGHSYVFWYQQVLKNEFKFLISFQNENVFDETGMPKERFSAKCLPNSPCSLEIQATKLEDSAVYFCASSVGRTSHEQYFGPGTRLTVT.

The table lists this clone with a count of one. The chain employs TRBV29-1 and TRBJ2-7, with D perhaps matching TRBD1 (5 bases). The V end lost 4 bases, the J end lost 3 bases, and 10 bases lay between the germline ends. CDR1 SQVTM and CDR2 ANQGSEA come from the germline V gene. There are 12 residues in the CDR3. The CDR3 protein is CSVGGQGYEQYF. Written as DNA, the CDR3 is TGCAGCGTTGGAGGTCAGGGCTACGAGCAGTACTTC.

This clone was found once. This chain links TRBV6-8 with TRBJ1-6; TRBD1 is a possible D gene (6 bases). This CDR3 contains 16 residues. Germline V CDR1 and CDR2: MNHGY, SAAAGT. The V end lost 6 bases, the J end lost 6 bases, and 18 bases lay between the germline ends. The CDR3 loop reads CASSHLLGGSNSPLHF. The CDR3 DNA sequence: TGTGCCAGCAGCCACCTCCTCGGGGGCTCTAATTCACCCCTCCACTTT.

This clone was observed a handful of times. The chain combines TRBV15 with TRBJ1-2, with TRBD1 identical over 7 bases. Losses at the gene ends were 2 bases for V and 3 bases for J; bases not matched to a gene: 6. Germline CDR1 LNHNV, CDR2 YYDKDF (reference sequence). This CDR3 is built from 15 residues. CDR3 region: CATSRPTGTDYGYTF. CDR3 bases: TGTGCCACCAGCAGACCGACAGGGACGGACTATGGCTACACCTTC. The full variable domain, in which reference TRBV15 and TRBJ1-2 provide the parts outside the CDR3, is DAMVIQNPRYQVTQFGKPVTLSCSQTLNHNVMYWYQQKSSQAPKLLFHYYDKDFNNEADTPDNFQSRRPNTSFCFLDIRSPGLGDTAMYLCATSRPTGTDYGYTFGSGTRLTVV.

The rearrangement joins TRBV10-3 to TRBJ1-1, with no clear D. The length of the CDR3 is 16 residues. CDR1 is ENHRY, CDR2 SYGVKD, per germline. V was cut by 2 bases and J by 3 bases, with 16 bases left in between. The DNA for the CDR3 is TGTGCCATCAGTGAGGCGTGGCTACTTCGGGACACTGAAGCTTTCTTT. Amino acids: CAISEAWLLRDTEAFF.

The chain couples TRBV5-1 to TRBJ2-3, with D perhaps TRBD1 (6 bases). The CDR3 has 15 residues. Trimming cost V 4 bases and J 6 bases, with 18 bases left between them. The germline gives CDR1 SGHRS, CDR2 YFSETQ. CDR3 region: CASSPRTVDGDTQYF. The CDR3 DNA follows: TGCGCCAGCAGCCCCCGGACAGTCGACGGGGATACGCAGTATTTT.

V is TRBV19 and J is TRBJ2-1; 12 nucleotides match TRBD2. The CDR3 has 14 residues. Unmatched junction bases numbered 5, after V lost 6 bases and J lost 8 bases. CDR1 and CDR2 from the germline V gene are LNHDA and SQIVND (reference sequence). CDR3 bases: TGTGCCAGTAGGCAACTAGCGGGGGGCCATGAGCAGTTCTTC. Its translation: CASRQLAGGHEQFF.

The rearrangement joins TRBV28 to TRBJ1-2; 10 bases match TRBD1. This CDR3 region has 12 residues. The V gene end was trimmed by 9 bases and the J gene end by 4 bases; junction bases not matched to a gene: 2. Germline V CDR1 and CDR2: MDHEN, SYDVKM. The CDR3 is CASRTGGYGYTF. CDR3 bases: TGTGCCAGTAGGACAGGGGGCTATGGCTACACCTTC.

The chain employs TRBV11-3 and TRBJ2-3; no clear D gene. Germline values: CDR1 SGHNT, CDR2 YENEEA. This CDR3 is 15 amino acids long. The V and J ends lost 5 bases and 6 bases respectively, with 18 bases between them. CDR3 nucleotide sequence: TGTGCCAGCAGCATCGAGTGGGGTGCGGACGATACGCAGTATTTT. It translates to CASSIEWGADDTQYF.

The chain is built from TRBV30 and TRBJ1-2; 11 bases agree with TRBD1. The CDR3 contains 13 residues. CDR1 and CDR2 from the germline V gene are GTSNPN and SVGIG (reference sequence). V shed 5 bases and J 8 bases; nucleotides not matched to a gene: 7. CDR3: CAWGQGAWYGYTF. CDR3 DNA: TGTGCCTGGGGACAGGGGGCCTGGTACGGCTACACCTTC.

The chain recombines TRBV30 with TRBJ2-5; 8 bases match TRBD1. The length of the CDR3 is 13 residues. Germline lookup yields CDR1 GTSNPN and CDR2 SVGIG (reference sequence). Trimming took 8 bases from V and 2 from J; bases not matched to a gene: 7. For the CDR3, the DNA is TGTGCCACTCGAGACAGGGGACAAGAGACCCAGTACTTC. Residues: CATRDRGQETQYF.

This clone appeared once. The gene calls are TRBV29-1 and TRBJ2-5; TRBD1 matches 9 bases. V was pared by 6 bases and J by 3 bases, with 2 bases of the junction left unmatched. Germline-derived CDR1 and CDR2 are SQVTM and ANQGSEA. The CDR3 covers 12 residues. CDR3 nucleotides: TGCAGCGTACGGGACAGGGAAGAGACCCAGTACTTC. Its translation: CSVRDREETQYF.

Details on this clone: The sample contains more than one DNA sequence encoding this CDR3. The chain links TRBV19 to TRBJ1-3; 11 bases are shared with TRBD1. The V gene's germline CDR1 is LNHDA and CDR2 SQIVND (reference sequence). Trimming at V came to 6 bases and at J to 2 bases, leaving 3 bases not matched to a gene. This CDR3 is 15 amino acids long. This chain's CDR3 is CASSRTGGTGNTIYF. DNA for the CDR3: TGTGCCAGTAGCCGGACAGGGGGCACTGGAAACACCATATATTTT.

The chain has TRBV9 and TRBJ2-1; D perhaps matches TRBD2 (5 bases). Trimming left V 6 bases short and J 8 bases short, with 18 bases between. There are 14 residues in the CDR3. Germline V gene sequence: CDR1 SGDLS, CDR2 YYNGEE. The DNA of the CDR3 is TGTGCCAGCATAGATCCGGGAACACAAGATGAGCAGTTCTTC. Translated, it gives CASIDPGTQDEQFF.

The chain links TRBV19 to TRBJ2-1, with D possibly TRBD2 on 6 matching bases. V lost 5 bases and J lost 2, with 16 bases in between. The length of the CDR3 is 16 residues. Germline-derived CDR1 and CDR2 are LNHDA and SQIVND (reference sequence). CDR3 protein: CASSVSGRPPYNEQFF. The CDR3 region has the DNA TGTGCCAGTAGTGTTAGCGGCCGCCCCCCCTACAATGAGCAGTTCTTC.

The chain carries TRBV11-3 and TRBJ2-2, with D hard to call. The V and J ends lost 0 bases and 0 bases respectively, with 8 bases between them. CDR3 length: 16 amino acids. The germline V gene has CDR1 SGHNT and CDR2 YENEEA. DNA for the CDR3: TGTGCCAGCAGCTTAGAATTCAGGTCGAACACCGGGGAGCTGTTTTTT. Protein sequence: CASSLEFRSNTGELFF. The full variable domain, in which reference TRBV11-3 and TRBJ2-2 provide the parts outside the CDR3, is EAGVVQSPRYKIIEKKQPVAFWCNPISGHNTLYWYLQNLGQGPELLIRYENEEAVDDSQLPKDRFSAERLKGVDSTLKIQPAELGDSAVYLCASSLEFRSNTGELFFGEGSRLTVL.

CDR3 residues: CASSRQGAGYDEQFF. CDR3 sequence (DNA): TGTGCCAGCAGTAGACAGGGCGCGGGGTACGATGAGCAGTTCTTC. This chain links TRBV6-8 with TRBJ2-1, with a tentative D call TRBD1 (7 bases). Germline V CDR1 and CDR2: MNHGY, SAAAGT. V was shortened by 5 bases and J by 8 bases, with 19 bases between the two germline ends. The CDR3 is 15 amino acids.

The chain carries TRBV18 and TRBJ2-7; 8 bases are shared with TRBD1. In germline, CDR1 is KGHSH, CDR2 LQKENI. The ends lost 6 bases at V and 3 bases at J; junction bases unmatched: 7. CDR3 size: 14 residues. The CDR3 protein is CASSQSGGDYEQYF. In DNA form, the CDR3 reads TGTGCCAGCTCTCAATCAGGGGGCGACTACGAGCAGTACTTC.

J is TRBJ2-2 and V is TRBV28, with TRBD2 matching over 7 bases. CDR1 and CDR2 from the germline V gene are MDHEN and SYDVKM. Trimming cost V 6 bases and J 1 base; bases outside gene matches: 2. The CDR3 length is 14 residues. CDR3 sequence: CASRAGQNTGELFF. The CDR3 nucleotides are TGTGCCAGCAGAGCGGGGCAGAACACCGGGGAGCTGTTTTTT.

The V and J genes are TRBV28 and TRBJ1-2; 12 bases align to TRBD1. The CDR3 is 15 residues long. Germline V CDR1 and CDR2: MDHEN, SYDVKM. V shed 8 bases, J shed 3 bases, and the junction held 7 bases outside the gene matches. The CDR3 DNA sequence: TGTGCCAGCGAGGATGGGACAGGGGGCTACTATGGCTACACCTTC. This gives the protein CASEDGTGGYYGYTF.

The V and J genes are TRBV6-8 and TRBJ1-6; D call uncertain. CDR1 and CDR2 from the germline V gene are MNHGY and SAAAGT. Between the trimmed V and J ends, which lost 8 bases and 2 bases, there was a span of 13 bases. The CDR3 spans 15 residues. CDR3 loop: CASRLPTTYNSPLHF. CDR3 nucleotide sequence: TGTGCCAGCCGGCTTCCCACGACCTATAATTCACCCCTCCACTTT.

The chain employs TRBV23-1 and TRBJ1-2, with D unresolved. TRBV23-1 is an ORF, and what it does is uncertain. Trimming removed 6 bases at V and 3 bases at J, with 17 bases between. The CDR3 is 15 residues long. The CDR3 here is CASSQDIYSDYGYTF. CDR3 nucleotide sequence: TGCGCCAGCAGCCAAGATATCTACAGCGACTATGGCTACACCTTC.